These 8 T cell receptor beta chains originate from one sample sequenced in a study of T cells in Graves' hyperthyroidism and ophthalmopathy. TCR beta CDR3 regions were amplified from RNA transcripts. Primed by the HTBI set, a first-round RT-PCR was run on the TCR CDR3. MiXCR, run by TCRdb on the multiplex PCR reads, gives a single entry per CDR3 protein. The sample includes about 530,000 distinct CDR3 sequences, under 20% of them seen just once. Source material: blood. These receptors all stem from a woman under 30 with Graves' ophthalmopathy.

The chain has TRBV9 and TRBJ2-1, with a possible D match to TRBD2 (7 bases). Germline assignment: CDR1 SGDLS and CDR2 YYNGEE. The CDR3 has 16 amino acids. V was trimmed by 3 bases and J by 7 bases, leaving 20 bases between them. The CDR3 DNA follows: TGTGCCAGCAGCGGAAGGGGGGGGGGCGCGGAAAATGAGCAGTTCTTC. Translated, it gives CASSGRGGGAENEQFF.

In its sample, this clonotype was seen many times. The V and J genes are TRBV20-1 and TRBJ2-3; no reliable D call. Germline V gives CDR1 DFQATT, CDR2 SNEGSKA (reference sequence). The CDR3 is made up of 10 amino acids. Trimming removed 8 bases from V and 0 bases from J, with 3 bases in between. The CDR3 region is CSPSTDTQYF. In DNA, the CDR3 is TGCAGTCCGAGCACAGATACGCAGTATTTT.

The sample holds many counts of this clonotype. As DNA, the CDR3 is TGCAGTGCTGCGCTACAGGGCACAGATACGCAGTATTTT. Its translation: CSAALQGTDTQYF. This chain links TRBV20-1 with TRBJ2-3, with TRBD1 as a possible D gene (5 bases). This CDR3 is 13 amino acids long. CDR1 and CDR2 from the germline V gene are DFQATT and SNEGSKA (reference sequence). Trimming took off 5 bases at V and 1 base at J, with 10 bases between the two ends.

This chain links TRBV19 with TRBJ1-1; D not certain. CDR3 length: 11 residues. The germline V gene encodes CDR1 LNHDA and CDR2 SQIVND (reference sequence). V dropped 10 bases and J dropped 4 bases, with 10 bases sitting between them. The chain's CDR3 is CATRIGTEAFF. In nucleotides, the CDR3 is TGTGCCACTAGGATCGGCACTGAAGCTTTCTTT.

The chain couples TRBV20-1 to TRBJ1-2, with TRBD1 matching over 8 bases. The CDR3 consists of 14 residues. CDR1 DFQATT and CDR2 SNEGSKA come from the germline V gene (reference sequence). V shed 0 bases, J shed 4 bases, and the junction held 4 bases outside the gene matches. The CDR3 is CSARDRTGPYGYTF. The CDR3 DNA reads TGCAGTGCTAGAGATAGGACAGGGCCCTATGGCTACACCTTC.

Ten or more counts support this clonotype. V and J are TRBV20-1 and TRBJ1-2, with no clear D. CDR1 is DFQATT, CDR2 SNEGSKA, per germline (reference sequence). This CDR3 region has 14 residues. V was cut by 3 bases and J by 3 bases, with 14 bases left in between. The CDR3 reads CSARVSGRDYGYTF. CDR3 in DNA: TGCAGTGCTAGGGTATCCGGGAGAGACTATGGCTACACCTTC.

This clonotype showed up many times. V gene TRBV28 combines with J gene TRBJ2-7; either TRBD1 or TRBD2 may fit D (6 bases each). The CDR3 length is 16 residues. Trimming took 4 bases from V and 0 from J, leaving 16 bases between them. The germline CDR1 and CDR2 sequences are MDHEN and SYDVKM. The CDR3 reads CASSSMGGRSSYEQYF. DNA of the CDR3: TGTGCCAGCAGTTCGATGGGGGGCCGCAGCTCCTACGAGCAGTACTTC.

In its sample, this clonotype was seen many times. The V call is TRBV3-1, the J call TRBJ1-1; no firm D call. There are 15 residues in the CDR3. Trimming took 3 bases from V and 0 from J, leaving 11 bases between them. Germline lookup yields CDR1 LGHDT and CDR2 YNNKEL (reference sequence). DNA of the CDR3: TGTGCCAGCAGCCATGCACCAGTTATGAACACTGAAGCTTTCTTT. Protein: CASSHAPVMNTEAFF.